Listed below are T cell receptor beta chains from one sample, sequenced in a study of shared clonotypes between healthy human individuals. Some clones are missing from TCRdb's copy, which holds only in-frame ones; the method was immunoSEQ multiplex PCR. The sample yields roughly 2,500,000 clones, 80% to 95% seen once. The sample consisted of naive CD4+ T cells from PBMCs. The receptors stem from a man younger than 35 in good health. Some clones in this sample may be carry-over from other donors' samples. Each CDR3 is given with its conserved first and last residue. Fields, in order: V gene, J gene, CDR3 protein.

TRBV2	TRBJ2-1	CASIGTLVTGEQFF
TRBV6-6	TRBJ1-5	CASSYGDVPNQPQHF
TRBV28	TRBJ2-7	CASSARQGLPYEQYF
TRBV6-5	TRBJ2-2	CASRRWVFTGELFF
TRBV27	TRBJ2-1	CASRAGQGGVSEQFF
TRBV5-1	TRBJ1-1	CASSLANGAGVNTEAFF
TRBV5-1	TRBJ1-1	CASSLAGGTNTEAFF
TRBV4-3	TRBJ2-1	CASSPSGSNRNEQFF
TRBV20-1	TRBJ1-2	CSARNTYGYTF
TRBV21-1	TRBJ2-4	CANPGQALAKNIQYF
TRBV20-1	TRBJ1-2	CSAPVDYGYTF
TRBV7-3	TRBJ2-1	CASSLTPLAGVNEQFF
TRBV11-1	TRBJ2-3	CASSRDLETDTQYF
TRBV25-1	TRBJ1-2	CASRNTLTYGYTF
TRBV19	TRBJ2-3	CASSIISRGHVTDTQYF
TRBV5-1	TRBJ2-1	CASSLYPGPSYNEQFF
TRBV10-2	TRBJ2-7	CASSDGLISYEQYF
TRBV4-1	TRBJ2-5	CASSQEQGETQYF
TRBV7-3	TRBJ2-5	CASAGGYQETQYF
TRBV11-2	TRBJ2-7	CASSPSSGTRLSEQYF
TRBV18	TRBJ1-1	CASSFQWGENTEAFF
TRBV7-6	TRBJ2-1	CASSPAGGGAYNEQFF
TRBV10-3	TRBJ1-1	CATKGRGMNTEAFF
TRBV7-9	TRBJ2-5	CASSLYLQGPHQTQYF
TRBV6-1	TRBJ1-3	CASTRAGAGNTIYF
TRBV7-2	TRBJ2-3	CASSSRQGTDTQYF
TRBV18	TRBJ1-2	CASSPDRVVGGYTF
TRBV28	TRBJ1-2	CASKLTGGNYGYTF
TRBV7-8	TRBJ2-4	CASSLEPRGTAKNIQYF
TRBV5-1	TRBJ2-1	CASSLLAGPYNEQFF
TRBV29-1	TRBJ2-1	CSVWGGASRVDEQFF
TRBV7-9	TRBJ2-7	CASSLAGNRGGEQYF
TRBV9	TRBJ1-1	CASSVGQLFGNTEAFF
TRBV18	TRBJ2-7	CASSLPGTYEQYF
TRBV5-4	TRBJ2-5	CASSPRTGARETQYF
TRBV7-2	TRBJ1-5	CASSPSGGAQPQHF
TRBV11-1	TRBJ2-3	CASSLARGDTQYF
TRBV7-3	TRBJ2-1	CASSERQGGYNEQFF
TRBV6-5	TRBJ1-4	CASRPGHHEKLFF
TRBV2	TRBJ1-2	CATTGGANYGYTF
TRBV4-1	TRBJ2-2	CASSPRLADTGELFF
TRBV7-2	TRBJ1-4	CASSLRARYEKLFF
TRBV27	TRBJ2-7	CASSLSNLAVYEQYF
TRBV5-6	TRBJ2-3	CASSGPIAENTDTQYF
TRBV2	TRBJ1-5	CASSAGTGQQPQHF
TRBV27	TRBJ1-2	CASSFGLDPNYGYTF
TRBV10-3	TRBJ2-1	CAISEVNEQFF
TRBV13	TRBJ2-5	CASSPGTAGFRTQYF